The clone carrying this T cell receptor beta chain turned up a few times. What it recognizes is unknown. The CDR3 length is 13 residues. The germline V gene encodes CDR1 SGHKS and CDR2 YYEKEE (reference sequence). The V gene lost 4 bases and the J gene lost 8 bases, with 15 bases spanning the gap. Library preparation (for TCRbeta) was performed with unique molecular identifiers. MiXCR, run by TCRdb on the PCR reads, gives a single entry per CDR3 protein. The data show hundreds of thousands of distinct CDR3 sequences, 15% to 20% seen once. The sample belongs to a study of T-cell reconstitution after alpha-beta-depleted transplantation in children. Points from the study as a whole: Several hundred expanded graft clones reportedly supplied alpha-beta T cells about two months after transplant. Recipient T cells and thymic progenitors that survived gave rise to the high TCRbeta diversity observed at day 60 in some patients. T-cell counts and diversity at one year following transplant were attributed mainly to newly produced T cells.

This sequence was found in a male patient between 2 and 10 years old who had a stem cell transplant for acute lymphoblastic leukemia, so the T cells may come from the graft donor. Sample: PBMCs, mostly from graft donor cells, taken 360 days after TCRalphabeta/CD19-depleted stem cell transplant. V and J are TRBV5-5 and TRBJ1-2; D not resolved. The DNA of the CDR3 is TGTGCCAGCAGCCTCCCCCAAGTACGCGGCTACACCTTC. Its translation: CASSLPQVRGYTF. Full variable domain (outside the CDR3, taken from reference TRBV5-5 and TRBJ1-2): DAGVTQSPTHLIKTRGQQVTLRCSPISGHKSVSWYQQVLGQGPQFIFQYYEKEERGRGNFPDRFSARQFPNYSSELNVNALLLGDSALYLCASSLPQVRGYTFGSGTRLTVV.